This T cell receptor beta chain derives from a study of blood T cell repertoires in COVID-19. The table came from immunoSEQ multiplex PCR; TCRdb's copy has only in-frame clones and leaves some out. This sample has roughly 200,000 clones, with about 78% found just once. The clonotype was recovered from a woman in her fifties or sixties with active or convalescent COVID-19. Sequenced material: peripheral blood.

The CDR3 nucleotides are TGTGCCAGTAGACAGTCTAGCAATCAGCCCCAGCATTTT. Translating it yields CASRQSSNQPQHF. This chain links TRBV4-2 with TRBJ1-5; TRBD1 is a possible D gene (5 bases). Germline V gives CDR1 LGHNA, CDR2 YNFKEQ. V was trimmed by 9 bases and J by 0 bases, leaving 9 bases between them. The CDR3 has 13 amino acids.